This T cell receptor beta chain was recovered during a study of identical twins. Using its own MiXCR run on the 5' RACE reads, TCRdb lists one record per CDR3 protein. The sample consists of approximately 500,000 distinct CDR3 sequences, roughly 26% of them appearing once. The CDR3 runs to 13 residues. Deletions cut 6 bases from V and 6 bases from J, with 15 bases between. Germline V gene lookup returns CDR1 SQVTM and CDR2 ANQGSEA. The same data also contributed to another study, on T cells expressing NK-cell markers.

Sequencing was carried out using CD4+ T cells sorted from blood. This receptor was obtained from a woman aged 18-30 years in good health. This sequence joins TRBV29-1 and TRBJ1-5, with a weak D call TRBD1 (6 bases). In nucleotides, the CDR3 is TGCAGCGTCCAAACGGGGGCTGGTCAGCCCCAGCATTTT. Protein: CSVQTGAGQPQHF. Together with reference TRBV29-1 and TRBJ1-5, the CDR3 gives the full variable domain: SAVISQKPSRDICQRGTSLTIQCQVDSQVTMMFWYRQQPGQSLTLIATANQGSEATYESGFVIDKFPISRPNLTFSTLTVSNMSPEDSSIYLCSVQTGAGQPQHFGDGTRLSIL.